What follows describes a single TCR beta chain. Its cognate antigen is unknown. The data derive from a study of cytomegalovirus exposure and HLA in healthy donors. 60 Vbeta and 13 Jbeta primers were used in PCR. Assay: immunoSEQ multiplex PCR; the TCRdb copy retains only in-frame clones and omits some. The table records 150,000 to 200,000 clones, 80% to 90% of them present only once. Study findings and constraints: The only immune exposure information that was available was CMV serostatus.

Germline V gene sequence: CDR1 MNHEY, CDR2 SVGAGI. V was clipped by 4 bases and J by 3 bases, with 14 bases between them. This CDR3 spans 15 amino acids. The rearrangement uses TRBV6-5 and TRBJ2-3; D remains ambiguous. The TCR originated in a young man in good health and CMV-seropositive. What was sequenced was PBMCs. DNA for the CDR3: TGTGCCAGCAGTTTGTCGAGCGCAGATACAGATACGCAGTATTTT. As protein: CASSLSSADTDTQYF.